These 7 T cell receptor beta chains originate from one sample sequenced in a study of blood T cell repertoires in COVID-19. This table comes from immunoSEQ multiplex PCR, and its TCRdb copy is limited to in-frame clones, with some not included. The sample lists about 150,000 clones, around 89% occurring once. Source material: peripheral blood. The source is a man aged 55 to 70 with active or convalescent COVID-19.

The chain employs TRBV19 and TRBJ1-4, with a possible D match to TRBD1 (6 bases). The length of the CDR3 is 16 residues. CDR1 LNHDA and CDR2 SQIVND come from the germline V gene (reference sequence). Trimming pared 2 bases from V and 8 bases from J, leaving 18 bases between. CDR3 region: CASSIWGPEAQEKLFF. CDR3 DNA sequence: TGTGCCAGTAGTATATGGGGGCCCGAGGCGCAAGAAAAACTGTTTTTT. Together with reference TRBV19 and TRBJ1-4, the CDR3 gives the full variable domain: DGGITQSPKYLFRKEGQNVTLSCEQNLNHDAMYWYRQDPGQGLRLIYYSQIVNDFQKGDIAEGYSVSREKKESFPLTVTSAQKNPTAFYLCASSIWGPEAQEKLFFGSGTQLSVL.

The chain combines TRBV28 with TRBJ1-2; D is perhaps TRBD1 (5 bases). Germline V gene data show CDR1 as MDHEN and CDR2 as SYDVKM. Between the trimmed V and J ends, which lost 6 bases and 10 bases, there was a span of 18 bases. This CDR3 contains 13 residues. For the CDR3, the DNA is TGTGCCAGCAGCTTCGGAAGCGGGGCGGACTACACCTTC. Protein product: CASSFGSGADYTF.

The CDR3 DNA sequence: TGTGCCAGCTCACCAGGAGGGACAGATACGCAGTATTTT. Amino acid sequence: CASSPGGTDTQYF. The chain recombines TRBV18 with TRBJ2-3, with a tentative D call TRBD2 (6 bases). The germline gives CDR1 KGHSH, CDR2 LQKENI. V lost 2 bases and J 3 bases, leaving 6 bases between the germline ends. The CDR3 sequence is 13 residues long.

The chain couples TRBV3-1 (or the pseudogene TRBV3-2) to TRBJ2-7, with unresolved D. Germline CDR1 LGHDT, CDR2 YNNKEL (reference sequence). V lost 4 bases and J 2 bases, leaving 15 bases between the germline ends. This CDR3 contains 15 residues. Written as DNA, the CDR3 is TGTGCCAGCAGCCCATATCCGGGTCTCCCCTACGAGCAGTACTTC. Its protein product is CASSPYPGLPYEQYF.

This clone has only a few counts. This chain connects TRBV4-2 to TRBJ2-7; 9 bases are shared with TRBD1. Losses at the gene ends were 3 bases for V and 2 bases for J; bases not matched to a gene: 5. Germline V gene data show CDR1 as LGHNA and CDR2 as YNFKEQ. The CDR3 runs to 15 residues. CDR3 sequence reads: CASSQTGTGTYEQYF. CDR3 DNA sequence: TGTGCCAGCAGCCAGACCGGGACAGGGACCTACGAGCAGTACTTC.

In its sample, this clone was seen once. V usage is TRBV7-2 and J usage is TRBJ2-2, with D unresolved. The ends were cut back, 4 bases at V and 7 bases at J, with 10 bases in the middle. The CDR3 extends over 13 amino acids. Germline CDR1 reads SGHTA; CDR2 reads FQGNSA. For the CDR3, the DNA is TGTGCCAGCAGCTCTAACCGGGTCGGGGAGCTGTTTTTT. It codes for CASSSNRVGELFF.

The chain employs TRBV2 and TRBJ2-7; TRBD2 matches at 7 bases. Losses at the gene ends were 9 bases for V and 0 bases for J; bases not matched to a gene: 8. There are 14 residues in the CDR3. Germline CDR1 is SNHLY and CDR2 is FYNNEI. CDR3 bases: TGTGCCAGTCGCGGGGGTTTACTCTCCTACGAGCAGTACTTC. Protein product: CASRGGLLSYEQYF.